The 11 T cell receptor beta chains below were found in one sample sequenced in a study of CD8 T cells in Susac syndrome. The RNA, about 0.5 to 1 ug, was put through reverse transcription using random hexamers. TCRdb processed the immunoSEQ multiplex PCR reads anew with MiXCR; each CDR3 protein has one entry. The profile covers 150,000 to 200,000 distinct CDR3 sequences, with around 94% appearing a single time and roughly 0.1% taken by the ten largest. The sequenced material came from CD4+ T cells from PBMCs. These receptors were obtained from a human donor with multiple sclerosis.

This clonotype was seen only once. The V and J genes are TRBV20-1 and TRBJ1-1; tentative D call: TRBD1 (5 bases). Trimming removed 4 bases at V and 1 base at J, with 13 bases between. This CDR3 region has 14 residues. Germline values: CDR1 DFQATT, CDR2 SNEGSKA (reference sequence). The CDR3 bases are TGCAGTGCTAACGAACAGGCGGAGAACACTGAAGCTTTCTTT. It specifies CSANEQAENTEAFF.

The chain combines TRBV28 with TRBJ1-5; D perhaps matches TRBD1 (5 bases). V was trimmed by 6 bases and J by 7 bases, leaving 19 bases between them. Germline loops: CDR1 MDHEN, CDR2 SYDVKM. The CDR3 is made up of 15 amino acids. The CDR3 sequence is CASSTPRGPTQPQHF. The CDR3 DNA reads TGTGCCAGCAGCACCCCACGGGGACCTACACAGCCCCAGCATTTT.

V is TRBV7-2 and J is TRBJ2-7; TRBD2 agrees at 7 bases. Unmatched junction bases numbered 7, after V lost 1 base and J lost 4 bases. The germline CDR1 and CDR2 sequences are SGHTA and FQGNSA. The length of the CDR3 is 15 residues. The CDR3: CASSLGEGDVYEQYF. The CDR3, as DNA: TGTGCCAGCAGCTTAGGGGAGGGAGATGTGTACGAGCAGTACTTC.

The rearrangement joins TRBV29-1 to TRBJ2-3; D not certain. Looked up from germline, CDR1 is SQVTM and CDR2 is ANQGSEA. The CDR3 has 15 residues. V was clipped by 0 bases and J by 0 bases, with 10 bases between them. In nucleotides, the CDR3 is TGCAGCGTTGAAGAAGCGCCGTTTAGCACAGATACGCAGTATTTT. Translated: CSVEEAPFSTDTQYF.

The CDR3 nucleotides are TGTGCCAGCAGTTACCGTACAGCGGCTGAAAAACTGTTTTTT. As protein: CASSYRTAAEKLFF. The chain joins TRBV6-5 to TRBJ1-4; no firm D call. Trimming removed 2 bases at V and 7 bases at J, with 11 bases between. Germline loops: CDR1 MNHEY, CDR2 SVGAGI. This CDR3 has 14 residues.

The rearrangement uses TRBV30 and TRBJ2-1; 7 bases agree with TRBD1. The V gene end was trimmed by 0 bases and the J gene end by 5 bases; junction bases not matched to a gene: 25. Per germline, CDR1 GTSNPN and CDR2 SVGIG (reference sequence). The CDR3 consists of 21 residues. CDR3 bases: TGTGCCTGGAGTGTTCTTAGGACAGGTTGGGGGCGAAAATCGGGACACAATGAGCAGTTCTTC. Its translation is CAWSVLRTGWGRKSGHNEQFF. Looking up the rest from reference TRBV30 and TRBJ2-1 gives the full variable domain: SQTIHQWPATLVQPVGSPLSLECTVEGTSNPNLYWYRQAAGRGLQLLFYSVGIGQISSEVPQNLSASRPQDRQFILSSKKLLLSDSGFYLCAWSVLRTGWGRKSGHNEQFFGPGTRLTVL.

The chain uses TRBV28 and TRBJ2-7; D gene ambiguous. Trimming took off 6 bases at V and 4 bases at J, with 1 base between the two ends. Germline CDR1 is MDHEN and CDR2 is SYDVKM. CDR3 size: 9 residues. CDR3 sequence (DNA): TGTGCCAGCAGATACGAGCAGTACTTC. This sequence encodes CASRYEQYF.

V gene TRBV19 combines with J gene TRBJ1-2; D is possibly TRBD1 (5 bases). CDR1 and CDR2 from the germline V gene are LNHDA and SQIVND (reference sequence). This CDR3 comprises 14 residues. V shed 8 bases and J shed 3 bases, with 16 bases lying between them. Here the CDR3 DNA reads TGTGCCAGTTTAGAGGGGCGAGTTGACTATGGCTACACCTTC. Protein: CASLEGRVDYGYTF.

This chain connects TRBV12-5 to TRBJ2-3, with a weak D call TRBD1 (5 bases). The germline V and J ends were trimmed by 6 bases and 3 bases, with 7 bases remaining between them. Germline CDR1 LGHNT, CDR2 FRNRAP. CDR3 size: 12 residues. The CDR3 is CASGPGTDTQYF. As DNA, the CDR3 is TGTGCTAGTGGCCCAGGGACAGATACGCAGTATTTT.

The CDR3 sequence is CASSAQGSGANVLTF. CDR3 sequence (DNA): TGTGCCAGTAGCGCACAGGGGTCTGGGGCCAACGTCCTGACTTTC. The chain carries TRBV19 and TRBJ2-6; 7 bases are shared with TRBD1. Losses at the gene ends were 6 bases for V and 1 base for J; bases not matched to a gene: 3. Germline CDR1 LNHDA, CDR2 SQIVND (reference sequence). This CDR3 comprises 15 residues.

The chain recombines TRBV6-2 or TRBV6-3 with TRBJ1-2, with D uncertain. Germline CDR1 is MNHEY and CDR2 is SVGEGT. V lost 5 bases and J 2 bases, leaving 3 bases between the germline ends. The CDR3 is 11 amino acids. The CDR3 is CASSNNYGYTF. The CDR3, as DNA: TGTGCCAGCAGTAACAACTATGGCTACACCTTC.